One sample yielded the 11 T cell receptor beta chains listed below, sequenced in a study of blood T cell repertoires in COVID-19. Repertoires were generated with immunoSEQ multiplex PCR, while TCRdb's copy carries only in-frame clones and drops some. The sample contains roughly 77,000 clones, roughly 85% of which appear only once. Sequenced sample: peripheral blood. These receptors were taken from a human donor in a cohort sampled during active COVID-19.

This chain connects TRBV19 to TRBJ2-1, with 10 bases identical to TRBD1. Germline loops: CDR1 LNHDA, CDR2 SQIVND (reference sequence). There are 17 residues in the CDR3. V lost 4 bases to trimming and J lost 4 bases; unmatched junction nucleotides: 10. CDR3 residues: CASSRRPGQGSYNEQFF. As DNA, the CDR3 is TGTGCCAGTAGTAGACGACCGGGACAGGGGAGTTACAATGAGCAGTTCTTC.

The V call is TRBV2, the J call TRBJ1-1; a weak D match, TRBD1 (6 bases). Germline CDR1 reads SNHLY; CDR2 reads FYNNEI. Trimming removed 3 bases at V and 3 bases at J, with 20 bases between. The length of the CDR3 is 17 residues. CDR3 loop: CASSDLYPGQPYTEAFF. Here the CDR3 DNA reads TGTGCCAGCAGTGATTTGTATCCAGGACAGCCATACACTGAAGCTTTCTTT.

The chain is built from TRBV6-6 and TRBJ2-2; TRBD1 matches at 8 bases. The trim removed 5 bases at V and 5 bases at J, leaving 1 base unmatched. Germline V gives CDR1 MNHNY, CDR2 SVGAGI (reference sequence). The CDR3 spans 13 residues. Here the CDR3 DNA reads TGTGCCAGCAGTAACAGGGGGACCGGGGAGCTGTTTTTT. Protein product: CASSNRGTGELFF.

The chain combines TRBV7-8 with TRBJ2-1, with D hard to call. V was cut by 3 bases and J by 0 bases, with 9 bases left in between. Germline CDR1 is SGHVS and CDR2 is FQNEAQ. The CDR3 consists of 15 residues. CDR3 coding DNA: TGTGCCAGCAGCTTGGGCGTTAGCTCCTACAATGAGCAGTTCTTC. Its translation is CASSLGVSSYNEQFF.

The chain employs TRBV30 and TRBJ1-4; D ambiguous. Trimming took 1 base from V and 11 from J, leaving 14 bases between them. This CDR3 is 13 amino acids long. Germline V gives CDR1 GTSNPN, CDR2 SVGIG (reference sequence). The CDR3 region has the DNA TGTGCCTGGAGTGGAAGGACTTTAGCGAAACTGTTTTTT. Its translation is CAWSGRTLAKLFF.

The rearrangement links TRBV28 to TRBJ1-2, with 9 bases aligning to TRBD1. The CDR3 spans 14 residues. Looked up from germline, CDR1 is MDHEN and CDR2 is SYDVKM. With 4 bases clipped from V and 5 bases from J, the junction kept 5 bases outside the gene matches. This CDR3 reads CASSSGTGSYGYTF. CDR3 bases: TGTGCCAGCAGTTCCGGGACAGGGTCTTATGGCTACACCTTC.

The V call is TRBV5-1, the J call TRBJ2-1; 13 nucleotides line up with TRBD2. Germline CDR1 SGHRS, CDR2 YFSETQ. With 3 bases clipped from V and 6 bases from J, the junction kept 3 bases outside the gene matches. The CDR3 is 15 amino acids. CDR3 nucleotides: TGCGCCAGCAGCTGGGGACTAGCGGGACCCAATGAGCAGTTCTTC. Residues: CASSWGLAGPNEQFF.

The chain has TRBV11-2 and TRBJ2-1; 7 bases map to TRBD2. Germline lookup yields CDR1 SGHAT and CDR2 FQNNGV. The CDR3 spans 15 residues. The J segment lost 10 bases and the V segment lost 5 bases, leaving 14 bases of the junction unmatched. CDR3 nucleotides: TGTGCCAGCAGCGCGATTAGAGGGAGGGCGGGGGAGCAGTTCTTC. As protein: CASSAIRGRAGEQFF.

The genes are TRBV4-1 and TRBJ1-2, with 10 bases that match TRBD1. The length of the CDR3 is 18 residues. Losses at the gene ends were 4 bases for V and 3 bases for J; bases not matched to a gene: 14. The germline CDR1 and CDR2 sequences are MGHRA and YSYEKL. This chain's CDR3 is CASSRHRDRGSVDYGYTF. In DNA form, the CDR3 reads TGCGCCAGCAGCCGACACCGGGACAGGGGATCGGTGGACTATGGCTACACCTTC.

This clone was counted once. The chain has TRBV10-3 and TRBJ2-6, with 11 bases matching TRBD1. The CDR3 is 19 residues long. CDR1 ENHRY and CDR2 SYGVKD come from the germline V gene. Trimming at V came to 0 bases and at J to 1 base, leaving 5 bases not matched to a gene. The CDR3 loop is CAISESEDRGRSGANVLTF. The CDR3, as DNA: TGTGCCATCAGTGAGTCGGAGGACAGGGGGCGGTCTGGGGCCAACGTCCTGACTTTC.

This clone was observed a handful of times. The chain links TRBV6-4 to TRBJ2-7, with 12 bases fitting TRBD2. Germline CDR1 is MRHNA and CDR2 is SNTAGT. This CDR3 has 16 residues. The junction had 5 bases not matched to a gene; V was cut back by 2 bases and J by 3 bases. CDR3 sequence (DNA): TGTGCCAGCAGTGACCCTAGCGGGAGGGAAAACTACGAGCAGTACTTC. Encoded protein: CASSDPSGRENYEQYF.